A single sample is the source of the 26 T cell receptor beta chains below, sequenced in a study of shared clonotypes between healthy human individuals. Sequencing was performed with immunoSEQ multiplex PCR; in TCRdb, only in-frame clones are kept and a portion is missing. The sample holds around 2.3 million clones, roughly 95% seen once. Sequencing was performed on naive CD4+ T cells sorted from blood. The subset here: CD45RA+ positively selected. The receptors shown here come from a man younger than 35 in good health.

This chain joins TRBV7-9 and TRBJ1-1; D call uncertain. Germline CDR1 SEHNR, CDR2 FQNEAQ (reference sequence). V was trimmed by 5 bases and J by 1 base, leaving 11 bases between them. The CDR3 runs to 14 residues. Written as DNA, the CDR3 is TGTGCCAGCAGCCCCGCTCGGGCGAACACTGAAGCTTTCTTT. As protein: CASSPARANTEAFF.

This clone was recorded once. The J gene is TRBJ2-3, the V gene TRBV6-5; 8 positions match TRBD2. Germline V gene data show CDR1 as MNHEY and CDR2 as SVGAGI. The CDR3 extends over 15 amino acids. V was pared by 2 bases and J by 6 bases, with 7 bases of the junction left unmatched. CDR3 region: CASSYPGSGKDTQYF. The CDR3 DNA reads TGTGCCAGCAGTTACCCGGGTAGCGGGAAGGATACGCAGTATTTT.

V and J are TRBV5-1 and TRBJ1-4; 7 nucleotides match TRBD1. J was trimmed by 5 bases and V by 4 bases; bases with no gene match: 5. This CDR3 contains 14 residues. The V gene's germline CDR1 is SGHRS and CDR2 YFSETQ. CDR3 DNA: TGCGCCAGCAGCGAGGGGACAGCGAATGAAAAACTGTTTTTT. This sequence encodes CASSEGTANEKLFF.

The chain carries TRBV6-6 and TRBJ2-3, with 8 bases identical to TRBD2. Germline V gives CDR1 MNHNY, CDR2 SVGAGI (reference sequence). This CDR3 comprises 13 residues. The V gene end was trimmed by 8 bases and the J gene end by 7 bases; junction bases not matched to a gene: 8. The CDR3 bases are TGTGCCAGCCACTTTGGACTAGCATATACGCAGTATTTT. Translated, it gives CASHFGLAYTQYF.

The CDR3 sequence is CASSSKGGFSETQYF. CDR3 sequence (DNA): TGTGCCAGCAGCTCTAAGGGGGGGTTCAGCGAGACCCAGTACTTC. The chain joins TRBV5-4 to TRBJ2-5; weak D call: TRBD2 (7 bases). Germline V gene lookup returns CDR1 SGHNT and CDR2 YYREEE (reference sequence). The germline V and J ends were trimmed by 3 bases and 5 bases, with 17 bases remaining between them. This CDR3 region has 15 residues.

The J gene is TRBJ2-2, the V gene TRBV6-5; 7 bases match TRBD2. Unmatched junction bases numbered 2, after V lost 10 bases and J lost 0 bases. The CDR3 loop spans 13 amino acids. Germline assignment: CDR1 MNHEY and CDR2 SVGAGI. The chain's CDR3 is CATAGANTGELFF. Written as DNA, the CDR3 is TGTGCCACCGCGGGGGCGAACACCGGGGAGCTGTTTTTT.

The chain employs TRBV5-1 and TRBJ1-4; D might be TRBD1 (5 bases). The ends were cut back, 0 bases at V and 5 bases at J, with 8 bases in the middle. The CDR3 runs 14 residues. The germline CDR1 and CDR2 sequences are SGHRS and YFSETQ. The CDR3 DNA sequence: TGCGCCAGCAGCTTGGGCAGGGTAAATGAAAAACTGTTTTTT. Translated: CASSLGRVNEKLFF.

As regards this clone: The same CDR3 arises from other DNA sequences in this sample as well. This chain uses TRBV18 with TRBJ1-5; the match to TRBD1 covers 7 bases. V lost 4 bases and J lost 5; bases outside the gene matches: 2. Germline CDR1 and CDR2: KGHSH and LQKENI. This CDR3 spans 13 amino acids. The CDR3 DNA is TGTGCCAGCTCACAAGGACAGGATCAGCCCCAGCATTTT. It translates to CASSQGQDQPQHF.

The chain joins TRBV10-1 to TRBJ2-5; 8 nucleotides agree with TRBD1. CDR3 length: 16 amino acids. Germline assignment: CDR1 WNHNN and CDR2 SYGVQD (reference sequence). V lost 0 bases, J lost 1 base, and 4 bases stayed unmatched. The CDR3 DNA reads as TGCGCCAGCAGTGAGTCGAAGACAGGGGCCCAAGAGACCCAGTACTTC. Encoded protein: CASSESKTGAQETQYF.

The chain recombines TRBV10-3 with TRBJ1-2, with 7 bases identical to TRBD1. Germline assignment: CDR1 ENHRY and CDR2 SYGVKD. This CDR3 is built from 13 residues. V trimming: 7 bases; J trimming: 6 bases; junction bases outside the gene matches: 8. The CDR3 sequence: CAITPDRAHGYTF. Here the CDR3 DNA reads TGTGCCATCACCCCTGACAGGGCCCATGGCTACACCTTC.

Concerning this clone itself: Other DNA sequences in this sample translate to the same CDR3. The chain recombines TRBV5-1 with TRBJ2-3, with D possibly being TRBD1 (6 bases). V was trimmed by 3 bases and J by 3 bases, leaving 8 bases between them. The germline CDR1 and CDR2 sequences are SGHRS and YFSETQ. The CDR3 runs to 13 residues. This CDR3 reads CASSSGQTDTQYF. CDR3 in DNA: TGCGCCAGCAGCTCAGGACAGACAGATACGCAGTATTTT.

The CDR3 loop is CASGTSVETQYF. In nucleotides, the CDR3 is TGCGCCAGCGGGACTAGCGTGGAGACCCAGTACTTC. This chain uses TRBV10-1 with TRBJ2-5; 10 bases are shared with TRBD2. The germline V gene encodes CDR1 WNHNN and CDR2 SYGVQD (reference sequence). V lost 8 bases, J lost 5 bases, and 2 bases stayed unmatched. The CDR3 runs 12 residues.

The chain recombines TRBV6-5 with TRBJ1-6; TRBD1 is a possible D gene (5 bases). CDR3 size: 14 residues. With 7 bases removed from V and 10 bases from J, the gap between germline ends came to 17 bases. The germline CDR1 and CDR2 sequences are MNHEY and SVGAGI. The CDR3 nucleotides are TGTGCCAGCACCTGGGGGAAGGAGGGGTCACCCCTCCACTTT. Its protein product is CASTWGKEGSPLHF.

This clone appeared a single time. This chain connects TRBV27 to TRBJ1-5; a weak D match, TRBD1 (5 bases). The CDR3 is made up of 16 amino acids. Germline V gene data show CDR1 as MNHEY and CDR2 as SMNVEV (reference sequence). Between the trimmed V and J ends, which lost 5 bases and 0 bases, there was a span of 14 bases. This CDR3 is CASSRGDADSNQPQHF. The CDR3 region has the DNA TGTGCCAGCAGTCGAGGGGACGCGGATAGCAATCAGCCCCAGCATTTT.

The chain is built from TRBV5-1 and TRBJ2-3, with 9 bases identical to TRBD2. The CDR3 consists of 15 residues. Trimming removed 1 base from V and 5 bases from J; junction bases left unmatched: 5. The germline V gene has CDR1 SGHRS and CDR2 YFSETQ. The CDR3 loop reads CASSLSSGRIDTQYF. The CDR3 nucleotides read TGCGCCAGCAGCTTGTCGAGCGGGAGGATAGATACGCAGTATTTT.

Of note for this clone: The sample carries other DNA sequences with the same CDR3. The rearrangement links TRBV5-4 to TRBJ2-1; possibly TRBD1 for D (5 bases). The V and J ends lost 0 bases and 10 bases respectively, with 8 bases between them. This CDR3 has 12 residues. Germline assignment: CDR1 SGHNT and CDR2 YYREEE (reference sequence). The CDR3 loop reads CASSLDKGEQFF. Written as DNA, the CDR3 is TGTGCCAGCAGCTTGGATAAGGGGGAGCAGTTCTTC.

The chain couples TRBV4-1 to TRBJ2-7, with 8 bases that match TRBD1. CDR1 MGHRA and CDR2 YSYEKL come from the germline V gene. The CDR3 totals 15 residues. Germline trimming cut 1 base from V and 2 bases from J; bases unmatched to any gene: 4. DNA of the CDR3: TGCGCCAGCAGCCAAGCTGAGACAGGGGCCTACGAGCAGTACTTC. This sequence encodes CASSQAETGAYEQYF.

V gene TRBV27 combines with J gene TRBJ2-3, with D possibly being TRBD2 (7 bases). Germline CDR1 is MNHEY and CDR2 is SMNVEV (reference sequence). V was cut by 2 bases and J by 7 bases, with 16 bases left in between. This CDR3 has 15 residues. Written as DNA, the CDR3 is TGTGCCAGCAGTTTAAGACGGGGGGCCGGTTATACGCAGTATTTT. Residues: CASSLRRGAGYTQYF.

The chain recombines TRBV6-5 with TRBJ2-5, with D unclear. The CDR3 spans 11 residues. Trimming cost V 10 bases and J 2 bases, with 8 bases left between them. Germline CDR1 is MNHEY and CDR2 is SVGAGI. DNA of the CDR3: TGTGCCACTCGCGGTCAAGAGACCCAGTACTTC. This translates into CATRGQETQYF.

The chain has TRBV5-6 and TRBJ2-1, with 13 nucleotides matching TRBD2. V lost 3 bases and J lost 6; bases outside the gene matches: 3. The CDR3 has 15 residues. Germline CDR1 SGHDT, CDR2 YYEEEE. CDR3 in DNA: TGTGCCAGCAGCTCGGGACTAGCGGGAATCAATGAGCAGTTCTTC. Its protein is CASSSGLAGINEQFF.

Worth noting for this clone: The sample carries other DNA sequences with the same CDR3. This chain connects TRBV27 to TRBJ2-7; TRBD1 aligns across 7 bases. CDR1 is MNHEY and CDR2 is SMNVEV in the germline V gene (reference sequence). The V segment lost 5 bases and the J segment 1 base; nucleotides outside the gene matches: 5. The CDR3 extends over 14 amino acids. CDR3 nucleotides: TGTGCCAGCAGTCTAAGACAGGGTTCCTACGAGCAGTACTTC. This translates into CASSLRQGSYEQYF.

This sequence joins TRBV2 and TRBJ1-6, with 7 nucleotides matching TRBD1. Germline V CDR1 and CDR2: SNHLY, FYNNEI. V shed 6 bases and J 0 bases; nucleotides not matched to a gene: 5. The CDR3 extends over 16 amino acids. The chain's CDR3 is CASRGGGSSYNSPLHF. The CDR3, as DNA: TGTGCCAGCAGAGGGGGCGGAAGCTCCTATAATTCACCCCTCCACTTT.

The chain recombines TRBV5-4 with TRBJ2-1, with D tentatively TRBD1 (5 bases). Germline lookup yields CDR1 SGHNT and CDR2 YYREEE (reference sequence). The ends were cut back, 6 bases at V and 2 bases at J, with 15 bases in the middle. The CDR3 has 15 residues. The CDR3 region is CASTVGAGTYNEQFF. CDR3 bases: TGTGCCAGCACCGTTGGGGCAGGGACCTACAATGAGCAGTTCTTC.

The chain is built from TRBV5-1 and TRBJ2-7, with TRBD2 matching over 7 bases. The V segment lost 4 bases and the J segment 3 bases; nucleotides outside the gene matches: 7. Germline CDR1 is SGHRS and CDR2 is YFSETQ. CDR3 length: 14 residues. The CDR3 DNA sequence: TGCGCCAGCAGCCCCCGGCGGGGGAACTACGAGCAGTACTTC. This gives the protein CASSPRRGNYEQYF.

V usage is TRBV9 and J usage is TRBJ1-6; weak D call: TRBD1 (6 bases). CDR3 length: 17 amino acids. Trimming removed 2 bases at V and 6 bases at J, with 18 bases between. The germline gives CDR1 SGDLS, CDR2 YYNGEE. The CDR3 DNA follows: TGTGCCAGCAGCGTCGGTGGTGGGGGGCTGGCTAATTCACCCCTCCACTTT. It specifies CASSVGGGGLANSPLHF.

This clone was detected only a few times. Within the sample, other DNA sequences also encode this same CDR3. The chain joins TRBV6-6 to TRBJ1-5, with D unclear. V lost 4 bases and J lost 4, with 5 bases in between. Per the germline V gene, CDR1 is MNHNY and CDR2 is SVGAGI (reference sequence). The CDR3 loop spans 12 amino acids. In nucleotides, the CDR3 is TGTGCCAGCAGTTTGGGGAATCAGCCCCAGCATTTT. Protein product: CASSLGNQPQHF.